One sample yielded the 7 T cell receptor beta chains listed below, sequenced in a study of Graves' ophthalmopathy and Graves' hyperthyroidism. RNA transcripts were the template, and TCR beta CDR3 regions were amplified from them. Second-round multiplex PCR came after a first-round RT-PCR that employed HTBI primers. MiXCR, applied by TCRdb to the multiplex PCR reads, yields one record per CDR3 protein. The sample includes about 600,000 distinct CDR3 sequences, just under 40% seen only once; the top ten take about 4%. Specimen: peripheral blood or thyroid tissue (not recorded which). These TCRs come from an adult man with Graves' hyperthyroidism.

Remarks on this clonotype: A much larger clone is a single base away; this may be a read error. The chain uses TRBV9 and TRBJ2-5; the match to TRBD2 covers 10 bases. Per the germline V gene, CDR1 is SGDLS and CDR2 is YYNGEE. The CDR3 loop spans 17 amino acids. The CDR3 region is CAGSAARAGGRQETQYF. Here the CDR3 DNA reads TGTGCCGGCAGCGCTGCCCGAGCGGGAGGGAGACAAGAGACCCAGTACTTC.

In this sample, this clonotype turned up many times. This chain links TRBV5-1 with TRBJ1-5; TRBD1 aligns across 8 bases. Trimming cost V 4 bases and J 7 bases; bases outside gene matches: 10. The CDR3 is made up of 15 amino acids. The V gene's germline CDR1 is SGHRS and CDR2 YFSETQ. The CDR3, as DNA: TGCGCCAGCAGCACCACAGGGGGTAGTAACCAGCCCCAGCATTTT. Its translation is CASSTTGGSNQPQHF.

This clonotype showed up many times. The gene calls are TRBV19 and TRBJ1-5; TRBD1 matches 7 bases. CDR1 LNHDA and CDR2 SQIVND come from the germline V gene (reference sequence). V lost 4 bases and J lost 3; bases outside the gene matches: 6. The CDR3 is 15 amino acids. The CDR3 DNA reads as TGTGCCAGTAGTAAAAAGGGGGCTAACAATCAGCCCCAGCATTTT. Encoded protein: CASSKKGANNQPQHF.

This clonotype has a count of ten or more. The chain is built from TRBV29-1 and TRBJ2-5, with D unclear. V dropped 4 bases and J dropped 4 bases, with 10 bases sitting between them. The CDR3 extends over 12 amino acids. The V gene's germline CDR1 is SQVTM and CDR2 ANQGSEA. Written as DNA, the CDR3 is TGCAGCGTTGTTGTCCTTGGAGAGACCCAGTACTTC. Protein product: CSVVVLGETQYF.

The chain is built from TRBV29-1 and TRBJ1-3; tentative D call: TRBD1 (5 bases). From germline, CDR1 is SQVTM and CDR2 ANQGSEA. This CDR3 has 12 amino acids. Trimming took off 4 bases at V and 7 bases at J, with 11 bases between the two ends. Here the CDR3 DNA reads TGCAGCGTTGCTGGGGACGAGAACACCATATATTTT. Protein: CSVAGDENTIYF.

This clonotype was picked up many times. The junction departs from germline at one end; a sequencing error may be responsible. The CDR3 nucleotides are TGTGCCAGCAGTGTCCTCCGGGACTATGGCTACACCTTC. This encodes CASSVLRDYGYTF. The genes are TRBV10-3 and TRBJ1-2; the D is unclear. The length of the CDR3 is 13 residues. Germline V gene sequence: CDR1 ENHRY, CDR2 SYGVKD.

This clonotype was counted many times. This sequence joins TRBV12-3 or TRBV12-4 and TRBJ2-2, with no clear D. The germline V and J ends were trimmed by 10 bases and 5 bases, with 11 bases remaining between them. The CDR3 extends over 12 amino acids. The CDR3 sequence: CATIVRTGELFF. CDR3 nucleotide sequence: TGTGCCACGATCGTCCGGACCGGGGAGCTGTTTTTT.